This T cell receptor (beta chain) was sequenced in a study of T cells in women clearing cervical HPV infection. CDR1 and CDR2 from the germline V gene are LNHDA and SQIVND (reference sequence). The CDR3 covers 14 residues. V dropped 10 bases and J dropped 8 bases, with 20 bases sitting between them. Assay used: immunoSEQ multiplex PCR; TCRdb lists only in-frame clones, some missing. In total, the table holds some 20,000 clones. Concerning this clone itself: The CDR3 goes on 3 residues after the read ends, and that part is filled in from the germline J gene.

Input material: blood buffy coat. V is TRBV19 and J is TRBJ1-4; D possibly corresponds to TRBD1 (6 bases). The TCR was taken from a woman aged 18 to 75 with a cervical HPV16 infection that either progressed to CIN3+ or cleared (not recorded which). The CDR3 spells CATLSRGADEKLFF. CDR3 bases read: TGTGCCACCCTGTCTCGGGGGGCGGACGAAAAA.